Reported below is one TCR beta chain. V dropped 2 bases and J dropped 7 bases, with 11 bases sitting between them. Germline assignment: CDR1 SNHLY and CDR2 FYNNEI. This CDR3 has 13 amino acids. This sample is part of a study of control samples from healthy donors and cancer patients. Method: immunoSEQ multiplex PCR; TCRdb's copy keeps in-frame clones and lacks some. The table lists 250,000 to 300,000 clones, approximately 80% of them singletons. Sequenced sample: PBMCs. The source of this sequence is an older woman with lung cancer. V usage is TRBV2 and J usage is TRBJ1-2; D unclear. The CDR3 loop is CASSEFRVGGYTF. The DNA for the CDR3 is TGTGCCAGCAGTGAATTTCGGGTTGGTGGCTACACCTTC.